The 4 T cell receptor beta chains below were found in one sample sequenced in a study of T cells expressing NK-cell markers. TCRdb reprocessed the 5' RACE reads and keeps a single row for each CDR3 protein, giving no DNA. The listing records under 500,000 distinct CDR3 sequences. The sample was blood T cells: a sorted CD56 or NKG2C T cell subset, CD4+ or CD8+ T cells, or bulk PBMC T cells (not recorded which). Source of these receptors: a woman between 18 and 70 years old in good health.

The genes are TRBV6-4 and TRBJ1-5. The CDR3 length is 11 residues. The germline V gene encodes CDR1 MRHNA and CDR2 SNTAGT. CDR3 region: CASRVHQPQHF.

The chain combines TRBV5-1 with TRBJ2-1; there is no DNA to check the TCRdb D call of TRBD1. The CDR3 loop spans 17 amino acids. Germline lookup yields CDR1 SGHRS and CDR2 YFSETQ. The CDR3 is CASSLLGGGRIYNEQFF.

The chain links TRBV20-1 to TRBJ2-3. This CDR3 is 14 amino acids long. From germline, CDR1 is DFQATT and CDR2 SNEGSKA (reference sequence). CDR3 residues: CSAKTGLVTDTQYF.

This sequence joins TRBV5-1 and TRBJ1-1; the D call from TCRdb, TRBD1, cannot be confirmed without DNA. Germline values: CDR1 SGHRS, CDR2 YFSETQ. The CDR3 is 14 residues long. CDR3 region: CASSLQGTGGEAFF. The complete variable domain, with remaining parts taken from reference TRBV5-1 and TRBJ1-1, reads KAGVTQTPRYLIKTRGQQVTLSCSPISGHRSVSWYQQTPGQGLQFLFEYFSETQRNKGNFPGRFSGRQFSNSRSEMNVSTLELGDSALYLCASSLQGTGGEAFFGQGTRLTVV.